The clone carrying this T cell receptor beta chain has just one count. The antigen is unknown. Although they were nominally healthy when sampled, donors likely had unrecorded immune exposures. The study ran its PCR with 60 Vbeta and 13 Jbeta primers. Generated by immunoSEQ multiplex PCR, the TCRdb table keeps only in-frame clones and is missing some. The sample lists around 53,000 clones; over 70% were seen once. The entry originates in a study of cytomegalovirus exposure and HLA in healthy donors. Findings and limits, study-wide: Highly shared variants forming one cluster were likely a sequencing artifact. TCR beta chains associated with HLA were, in a later analysis, more clonally expanded than equally common others. Altogether, 150 to 200 TCR beta chains were recorded as cytomegalovirus-associated.

Germline values: CDR1 SNHLY, CDR2 FYNNEI. The CDR3 is made up of 14 amino acids. V was clipped by 6 bases and J by 5 bases, with 17 bases between them. Input material: PBMCs. The source is a man aged 18 to 29 in good health and CMV-seronegative. The genes are TRBV2 and TRBJ2-7; possible D gene TRBD2, 6 bases. In DNA form, the CDR3 reads TGTGCCAGCAGGATGAGGGTGGGACTTAACGAGCAGTACTTC. This translates into CASRMRVGLNEQYF.